The 8 T cell receptor beta chains listed next were all sequenced from one sample in a study of blood T cell repertoires in COVID-19. Sequenced by immunoSEQ multiplex PCR; TCRdb stores in-frame clones only, minus some. This table holds more than 150,000 clones, about four fifths found once. Sequenced sample: peripheral blood. Receptors were obtained from a man in his fifties or sixties with acute or convalescent COVID-19.

This clone was recorded a few times. V usage is TRBV6-6 and J usage is TRBJ1-6, with 9 positions matching TRBD1. Germline lookup yields CDR1 MNHNY and CDR2 SVGAGI (reference sequence). The CDR3 totals 14 residues. After removal of 7 bases from V and 7 bases from J, the junction contained 5 bases not matched to a gene. CDR3 nucleotides: TGTGCCAGCACCGCGACAGGGGGAAATTCACCCCTCCACTTT. It specifies CASTATGGNSPLHF.

In this sample, this clone turned up many times. V usage is TRBV5-6 and J usage is TRBJ2-7; 7 bases fit TRBD2. CDR1 is SGHDT, CDR2 YYEEEE, per germline. This CDR3 region has 14 residues. The trim removed 0 bases at V and 3 bases at J, leaving 3 bases unmatched. CDR3 coding DNA: TGTGCCAGCAGCTTGGGGGGAGGGTACTACGAGCAGTACTTC. Protein product: CASSLGGGYYEQYF.

The chain carries TRBV19 and TRBJ2-7; perhaps TRBD1 as D (6 bases). This CDR3 has 15 amino acids. The ends were cut back, 1 base at V and 2 bases at J, with 12 bases in the middle. Per the germline V gene, CDR1 is LNHDA and CDR2 is SQIVND (reference sequence). The CDR3 nucleotides are TGTGCCAGTAGTATAGTAGGGCAGGGGACCTACGAGCAGTACTTC. Its protein product is CASSIVGQGTYEQYF.

This rearrangement joins TRBV5-5 to TRBJ1-6; D is undetermined. Looked up from germline, CDR1 is SGHKS and CDR2 is YYEKEE (reference sequence). V gave up 4 bases and J gave up 3 bases, with 14 bases separating them. The CDR3 is made up of 16 amino acids. CDR3 nucleotides: TGTGCCAGCAGCGCCCCTGAAGCTAACTATAATTCACCCCTCCACTTT. It translates to CASSAPEANYNSPLHF.

This clone was seen a handful of times. The chain is built from TRBV4-2 and TRBJ1-4; 7 positions match TRBD1. This CDR3 has 14 amino acids. V trimming: 0 bases; J trimming: 8 bases; junction bases outside the gene matches: 3. Germline loops: CDR1 LGHNA, CDR2 YNFKEQ. The CDR3 loop reads CASSQETRGEKLFF. The CDR3 region has the DNA TGTGCCAGCAGCCAAGAGACCAGGGGGGAAAAACTGTTTTTT.

This clone has a single count. The genes are TRBV7-2 and TRBJ1-1, with D hard to call. The V gene lost 0 bases and the J gene lost 4 bases, with 6 bases spanning the gap. Germline V lookup: CDR1 SGHTA, CDR2 FQGNSA. This CDR3 contains 13 residues. CDR3 sequence reads: CASSLAPGTEAFF. The CDR3 nucleotides are TGTGCCAGCAGCTTAGCGCCGGGCACTGAAGCTTTCTTT.

The J gene is TRBJ2-1, the V gene TRBV18; TRBD2 might be the D (6 bases). The ends were cut back, 2 bases at V and 12 bases at J, with 14 bases in the middle. This CDR3 is built from 13 residues. The germline gives CDR1 KGHSH, CDR2 LQKENI. CDR3 coding DNA: TGTGCCAGCTCACCAGGGACTGCCCGCGTGCAGTTCTTC. Protein sequence: CASSPGTARVQFF.

V usage is TRBV6-5 and J usage is TRBJ1-1, with TRBD1 matching over 7 bases. V was pared by 7 bases and J by 1 base, with 3 bases of the junction left unmatched. There are 13 residues in the CDR3. The germline CDR1 and CDR2 sequences are MNHEY and SVGAGI. In DNA form, the CDR3 reads TGTGCCAGCACGGGGACAGAGAACACTGAAGCTTTCTTT. The encoded protein is CASTGTENTEAFF.